Sequencing of this TCR beta chain was carried out in a study of blood T cell repertoires in COVID-19. Libraries were prepared by immunoSEQ multiplex PCR; TCRdb keeps only in-frame clonotypes and omits some of them. The sample lists 150,000 to 200,000 clones, over 80% occurring once. The sample taken for sequencing was PBMCs or T cells enriched from blood (not recorded which). This sequence originates from a woman aged 55 to 70 who had recovered from COVID-19.

CDR3 bases: TGTGCCAGCAGCCTCCCCACCCAGGGGAATCAGCCCCAGCATTTT. This translates into CASSLPTQGNQPQHF. The chain recombines TRBV28 with TRBJ1-5; TRBD1 is a possible D gene (6 bases). Trimming cost V 6 bases and J 4 bases, with 16 bases left between them. Germline values: CDR1 MDHEN, CDR2 SYDVKM. The length of the CDR3 is 15 residues.